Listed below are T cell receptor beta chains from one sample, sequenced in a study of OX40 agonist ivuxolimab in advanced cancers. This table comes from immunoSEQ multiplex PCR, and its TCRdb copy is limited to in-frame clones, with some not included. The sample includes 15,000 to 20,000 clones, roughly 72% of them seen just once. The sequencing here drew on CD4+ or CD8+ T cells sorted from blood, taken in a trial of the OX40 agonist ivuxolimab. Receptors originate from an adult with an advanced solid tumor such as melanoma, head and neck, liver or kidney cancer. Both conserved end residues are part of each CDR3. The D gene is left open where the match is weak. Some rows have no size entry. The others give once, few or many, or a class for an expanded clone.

cdr3_aa: CASSLSGNGNQPQHF
cdr3_nt: TGTGCCAGCAGTTTATCAGGGAACGGCAATCAGCCCCAGCATTTT
j_call: TRBJ1-5
v_call: TRBV27
clone_size: NA
d_call: NA

cdr3_aa: CASSLGTSGETTQYF
cdr3_nt: TGTGCTAGCAGCTTAGGTACTAGCGGGGAGACCACGCAGTATTTT
j_call: TRBJ2-3
v_call: TRBV7-7
clone_size: once
d_call: TRBD2

cdr3_aa: CASSVERGASSTDTQYF
cdr3_nt: TGTGCCAGCAGTGTTGAGCGGGGGGCCTCTAGCACAGATACGCAGTATTTT
j_call: TRBJ2-3
v_call: TRBV2
clone_size: NA
d_call: TRBD2

cdr3_aa: CASSYSLGSPLHF
cdr3_nt: TGTGCCAGCAGTTACTCCCTGGGTTCACCCCTCCACTTT
j_call: TRBJ1-6
v_call: TRBV6-5
clone_size: few
d_call: NA

cdr3_aa: CASSLGAGPQHF
cdr3_nt: TGCGCCAGCAGCCTCGGGGCCGGGCCCCAGCATTTT
j_call: TRBJ1-5
v_call: TRBV5-1
clone_size: NA
d_call: NA

cdr3_aa: CASSEEGTLTTYEQYF
cdr3_nt: TGTGCCAGCAGTGAAGAGGGGACACTTACCACCTACGAGCAGTACTTC
j_call: TRBJ2-7
v_call: TRBV6-1
clone_size: NA
d_call: NA

cdr3_aa: CASSSRQALYGNSPLHF
cdr3_nt: TGTGCCAGCAGCTCCCGCCAGGCCCTTTACGGGAATTCACCCCTCCACTTT
j_call: TRBJ1-6
v_call: TRBV7-9
clone_size: NA
d_call: NA

cdr3_aa: CASSPTRGGRTGELFF
cdr3_nt: TGTGCCAGCAGCCCAACGAGAGGGGGAAGGACCGGGGAGCTGTTTTTT
j_call: TRBJ2-2
v_call: TRBV7-8
clone_size: few
d_call: NA

cdr3_aa: CASSLGIQVSSYEQYF
cdr3_nt: TGTGCCAGCAGTTTAGGTATACAGGTTAGCTCCTACGAGCAGTACTTC
j_call: TRBJ2-7
v_call: TRBV28
clone_size: NA
d_call: NA

cdr3_aa: CATSRDRRFTGELFF
cdr3_nt: TGTGCCACCAGCAGAGATAGGAGGTTCACCGGGGAGCTGTTTTTT
j_call: TRBJ2-2
v_call: TRBV15
clone_size: NA
d_call: NA

cdr3_aa: CASMTPLGGDSGESTDTQYF
cdr3_nt: TGTGCCAGCATGACCCCCCTGGGTGGGGATAGCGGGGAGAGCACAGATACGCAGTATTTT
j_call: TRBJ2-3
v_call: TRBV2
clone_size: NA
d_call: TRBD2

cdr3_aa: CASSSGMAEAFF
cdr3_nt: TGTGCCAGTAGTTCGGGGATGGCTGAAGCTTTCTTT
j_call: TRBJ1-1
v_call: TRBV19
clone_size: medium-sized
d_call: NA

cdr3_aa: CASSLLGRGPGNIQYF
cdr3_nt: TGTGCCAGCAGTCTACTTGGGCGGGGGCCGGGAAACATTCAGTACTTC
j_call: TRBJ2-4
v_call: TRBV7-9
clone_size: NA
d_call: NA

cdr3_aa: CSVLLGVYTGELFF
cdr3_nt: TGCAGCGTGTTGCTAGGGGTATACACCGGGGAGCTGTTTTTT
j_call: TRBJ2-2
v_call: TRBV29-1
clone_size: few
d_call: NA

cdr3_aa: CASSLSPNPTAEQYF
cdr3_nt: TGCGCCAGCAGCCTCTCTCCAAACCCAACCGCCGAGCAGTACTTC
j_call: TRBJ2-7
v_call: TRBV4-1
clone_size: NA
d_call: NA

cdr3_aa: CASSLAYEQFF
cdr3_nt: TGTGCCAGCAGCTTGGCCTATGAGCAGTTCTTC
j_call: TRBJ2-1
v_call: TRBV5-4
clone_size: NA
d_call: NA

cdr3_aa: CASTDLGQGYEQYF
cdr3_nt: TGTGCCAGCACCGATTTGGGACAGGGCTACGAGCAGTACTTC
j_call: TRBJ2-7
v_call: TRBV28
clone_size: once
d_call: TRBD1

cdr3_aa: CASSGSIGLLYDFMNTEAFF
cdr3_nt: TGCGCCAGCAGCGGTTCAATCGGCCTTCTCTATGACTTTATGAACACTGAAGCTTTCTTT
j_call: TRBJ1-1
v_call: TRBV10-1
clone_size: few
d_call: NA

cdr3_aa: CASSSDSNYGYTF
cdr3_nt: TGTGCCAGCAGCTCCGACAGTAACTATGGCTACACCTTC
j_call: TRBJ1-2
v_call: TRBV6-5
clone_size: NA
d_call: NA

cdr3_aa: CASSPEQGYYGYTF
cdr3_nt: TGTGCCAGCAGCCCTGAACAGGGGTACTATGGCTACACCTTC
j_call: TRBJ1-2
v_call: TRBV14
clone_size: NA
d_call: TRBD1

cdr3_aa: CASSGINNEQFF
cdr3_nt: TGTGCCAGCAGTGGTATTAACAATGAGCAGTTCTTC
j_call: TRBJ2-1
v_call: TRBV27
clone_size: NA
d_call: NA

cdr3_aa: CASSPRDRPYEQYF
cdr3_nt: TGTGCCAGCAGCCCCCGGGACAGACCCTACGAGCAGTACTTC
j_call: TRBJ2-7
v_call: TRBV4-2
clone_size: NA
d_call: TRBD1

cdr3_aa: CASSPGRTYEQYF
cdr3_nt: TGTGCCAGCAGCCCCGGACGGACCTACGAGCAGTACTTC
j_call: TRBJ2-7
v_call: TRBV5-4
clone_size: NA
d_call: NA

cdr3_aa: CASSPDGMNTEAFF
cdr3_nt: TGTGCCAGTAGCCCCGATGGGATGAACACTGAAGCTTTCTTT
j_call: TRBJ1-1
v_call: TRBV19
clone_size: NA
d_call: NA

cdr3_aa: CASSYLETQYF
cdr3_nt: TGTGCCAGCAGTTACCTAGAGACCCAGTACTTC
j_call: TRBJ2-5
v_call: TRBV6-5
clone_size: NA
d_call: NA

cdr3_aa: CASSLANDIGNIQYF
cdr3_nt: TGTGCCAGCAGCTTAGCGAATGATATCGGAAACATTCAGTACTTC
j_call: TRBJ2-4
v_call: TRBV7-2
clone_size: NA
d_call: NA

cdr3_aa: CASSYGGEKLFF
cdr3_nt: TGTGCCAGCAGTTACGGTGGTGAAAAACTGTTTTTT
j_call: TRBJ1-4
v_call: TRBV6-5
clone_size: NA
d_call: NA